This TCR beta chain emerged from a study of T cell repertoires in cytomegalovirus infection. MiXCR, run by TCRdb on the reads, gives a single entry per CDR3 protein. The sample has around 360,000 distinct CDR3 sequences; about 32% are singletons. Comments on this clonotype: Its cognate antigen is unknown.

CDR1 and CDR2 from the germline V gene are MNHEY and SVGEGT. The CDR3 sequence is 17 residues long. V lost 2 bases, J lost 2 bases, and 10 bases stayed unmatched. General study points: The cumulative frequency of public TCR beta families identified carriers of CMV plus the relevant HLA.

This TCR came from a human donor in good health (CMV status not recorded). Some clones in this sample may be carry-over from other donors' samples. The specimen comprised cultured PBMCs, sampled from culture after CMV antigen stimulation. The chain joins TRBV6-2 or TRBV6-3 to TRBJ2-5, with 8 bases identical to TRBD2. The CDR3 region has the DNA TGTGCCAGCAGTTACGATCCGGCGGGAGGAGTGCAAGAGACCCAGTACTTC. Its protein product is CASSYDPAGGVQETQYF.